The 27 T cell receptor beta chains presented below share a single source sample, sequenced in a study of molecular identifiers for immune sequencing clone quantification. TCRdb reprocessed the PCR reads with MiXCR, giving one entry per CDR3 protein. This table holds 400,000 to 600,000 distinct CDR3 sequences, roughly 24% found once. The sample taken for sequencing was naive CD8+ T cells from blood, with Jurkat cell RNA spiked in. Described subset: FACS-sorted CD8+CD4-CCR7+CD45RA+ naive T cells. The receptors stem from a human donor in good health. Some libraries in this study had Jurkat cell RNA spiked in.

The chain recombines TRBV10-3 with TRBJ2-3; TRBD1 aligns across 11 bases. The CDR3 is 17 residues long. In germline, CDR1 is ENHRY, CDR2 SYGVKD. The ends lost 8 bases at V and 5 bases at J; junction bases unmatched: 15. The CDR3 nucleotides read TGTGCCATCGACTCCGAAGGGACAGGGGGTCCGGAAGATACGCAGTATTTT. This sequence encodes CAIDSEGTGGPEDTQYF.

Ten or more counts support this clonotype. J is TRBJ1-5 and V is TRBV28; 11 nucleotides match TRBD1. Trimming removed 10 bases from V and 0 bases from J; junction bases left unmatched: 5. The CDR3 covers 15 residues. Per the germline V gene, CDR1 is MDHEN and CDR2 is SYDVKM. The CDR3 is CAIQDRGPSNQPQHF. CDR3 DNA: TGTGCCATCCAGGACAGGGGGCCTAGCAATCAGCCCCAGCATTTT.

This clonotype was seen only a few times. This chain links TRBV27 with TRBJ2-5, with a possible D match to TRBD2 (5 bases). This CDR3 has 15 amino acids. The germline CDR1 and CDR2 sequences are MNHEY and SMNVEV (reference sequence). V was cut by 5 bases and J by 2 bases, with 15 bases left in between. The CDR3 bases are TGTGCCAGCAGTCCTCTTCGGACTGGGCAAGAGACCCAGTACTTC. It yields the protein CASSPLRTGQETQYF.

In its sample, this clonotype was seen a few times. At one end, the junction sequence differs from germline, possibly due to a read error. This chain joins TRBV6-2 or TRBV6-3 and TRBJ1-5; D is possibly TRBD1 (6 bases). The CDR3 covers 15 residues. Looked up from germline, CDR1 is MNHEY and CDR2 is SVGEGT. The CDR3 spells CACSQGQLSNQPQHF. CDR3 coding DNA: TGTGCCTGCAGTCAAGGACAGCTTAGCAATCAGCCCCAGCATTTT.

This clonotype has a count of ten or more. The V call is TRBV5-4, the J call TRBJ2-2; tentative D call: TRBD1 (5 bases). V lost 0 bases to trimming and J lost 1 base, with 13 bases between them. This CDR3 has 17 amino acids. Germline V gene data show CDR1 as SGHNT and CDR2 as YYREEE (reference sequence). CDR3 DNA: TGTGCCAGCAGCTTGGTATCGGCAGGGCTGAACACCGGGGAGCTGTTTTTT. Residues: CASSLVSAGLNTGELFF.

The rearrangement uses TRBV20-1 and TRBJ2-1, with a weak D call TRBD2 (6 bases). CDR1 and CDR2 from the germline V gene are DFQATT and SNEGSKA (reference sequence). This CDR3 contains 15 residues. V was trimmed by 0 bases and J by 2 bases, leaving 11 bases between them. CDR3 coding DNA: TGCAGTGCTAGAGAAAATAGCGGCACCTACAATGAGCAGTTCTTC. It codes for CSARENSGTYNEQFF.

The CDR3 here is CASRDPGYEQYF. The CDR3 bases are TGTGCCAGCAGAGACCCAGGCTACGAGCAGTACTTC. The V gene is TRBV7-6, the J gene TRBJ2-7; no reliable D call. V was trimmed by 6 bases and J by 3 bases, leaving 9 bases between them. This CDR3 is built from 12 residues. The germline V gene has CDR1 SGHVS and CDR2 FNYEAQ.

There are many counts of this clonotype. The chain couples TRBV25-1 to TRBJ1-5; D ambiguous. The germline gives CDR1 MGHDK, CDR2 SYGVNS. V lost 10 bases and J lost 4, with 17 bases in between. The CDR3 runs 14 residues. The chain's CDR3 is CATGPRHENQPQHF. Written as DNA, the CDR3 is TGTGCCACCGGTCCGCGGCACGAGAATCAGCCCCAGCATTTT.

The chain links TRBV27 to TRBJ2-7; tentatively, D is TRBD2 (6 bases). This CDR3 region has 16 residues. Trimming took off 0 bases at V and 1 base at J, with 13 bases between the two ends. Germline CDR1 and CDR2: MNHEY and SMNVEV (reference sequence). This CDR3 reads CASSLSALGGSYEQYF. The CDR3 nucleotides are TGTGCCAGCAGTTTATCTGCCTTGGGGGGTTCCTACGAGCAGTACTTC.

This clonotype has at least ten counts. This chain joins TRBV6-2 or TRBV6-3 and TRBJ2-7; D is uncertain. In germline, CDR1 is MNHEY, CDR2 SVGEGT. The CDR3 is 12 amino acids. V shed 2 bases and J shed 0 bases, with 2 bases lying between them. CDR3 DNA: TGTGCCAGCAGTTACAGCTCCTACGAGCAGTACTTC. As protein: CASSYSSYEQYF.

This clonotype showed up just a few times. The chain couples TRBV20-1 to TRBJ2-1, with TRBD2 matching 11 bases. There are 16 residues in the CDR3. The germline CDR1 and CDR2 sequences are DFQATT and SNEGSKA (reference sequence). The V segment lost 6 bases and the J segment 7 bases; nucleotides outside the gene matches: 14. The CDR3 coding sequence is TGCAGTGCCAGCCTTCTGGTAGCGGGGGGGTGGAATGAGCAGTTCTTC. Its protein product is CSASLLVAGGWNEQFF.

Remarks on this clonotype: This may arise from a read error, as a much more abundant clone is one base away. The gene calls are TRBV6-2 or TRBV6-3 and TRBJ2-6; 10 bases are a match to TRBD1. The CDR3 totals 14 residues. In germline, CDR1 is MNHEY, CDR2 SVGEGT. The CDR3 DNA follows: TGTGCCAGCAGCCCCGGGACAGGGGCAAGGGTCCTGCCTTTC. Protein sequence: CASSPGTGARVLPF.

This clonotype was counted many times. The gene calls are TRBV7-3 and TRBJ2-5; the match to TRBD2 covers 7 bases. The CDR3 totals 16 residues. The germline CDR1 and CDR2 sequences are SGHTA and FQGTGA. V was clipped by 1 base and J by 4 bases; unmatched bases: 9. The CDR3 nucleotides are TGTGCCAGCAGCTTAAGGGGGGGACTACCGCCAGAGACCCAGTACTTC. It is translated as CASSLRGGLPPETQYF.

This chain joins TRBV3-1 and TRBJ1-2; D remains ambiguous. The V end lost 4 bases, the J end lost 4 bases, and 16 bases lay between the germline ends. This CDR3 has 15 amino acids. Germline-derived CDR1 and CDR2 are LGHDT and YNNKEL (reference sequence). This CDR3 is CASSPPSDGTYGYTF. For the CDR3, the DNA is TGTGCCAGCAGCCCCCCATCCGACGGTACCTATGGCTACACCTTC.

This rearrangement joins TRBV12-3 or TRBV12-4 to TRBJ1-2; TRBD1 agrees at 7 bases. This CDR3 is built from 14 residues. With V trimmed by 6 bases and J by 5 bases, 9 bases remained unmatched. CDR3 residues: CASSEGQRSYGYTF. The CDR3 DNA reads TGTGCCAGCAGCGAGGGACAGAGATCTTATGGCTACACCTTC.

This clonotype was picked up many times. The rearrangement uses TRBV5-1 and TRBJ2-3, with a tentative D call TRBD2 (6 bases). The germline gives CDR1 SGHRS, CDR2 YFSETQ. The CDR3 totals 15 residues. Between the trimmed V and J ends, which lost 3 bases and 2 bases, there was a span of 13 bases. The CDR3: CASSWASDLTDTQYF. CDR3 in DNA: TGCGCCAGCAGCTGGGCTAGCGATCTCACAGATACGCAGTATTTT.

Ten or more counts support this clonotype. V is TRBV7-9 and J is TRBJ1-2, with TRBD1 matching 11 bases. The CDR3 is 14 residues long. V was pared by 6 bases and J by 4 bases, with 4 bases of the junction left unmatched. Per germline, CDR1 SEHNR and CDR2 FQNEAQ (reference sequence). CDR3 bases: TGTGCCAGCAGACATGGACAGGGGGCCTATGGCTACACCTTC. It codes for CASRHGQGAYGYTF.

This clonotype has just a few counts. In nucleotides, the CDR3 is TGCGCCAGCAGCCAAGAATGGGGGGATGAGCAGTTCTTC. Its protein is CASSQEWGDEQFF. The V gene is TRBV4-1, the J gene TRBJ2-1; D may be TRBD2 (6 bases). The V and J ends lost 0 bases and 8 bases respectively, with 8 bases between them. This CDR3 contains 13 residues. Germline V gives CDR1 MGHRA, CDR2 YSYEKL.

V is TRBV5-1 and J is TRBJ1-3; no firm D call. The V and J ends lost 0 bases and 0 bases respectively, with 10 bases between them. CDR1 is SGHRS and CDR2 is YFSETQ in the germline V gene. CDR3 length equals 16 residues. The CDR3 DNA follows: TGCGCCAGCAGCTTGGGAGTCGGCCACTCTGGAAACACCATATATTTT. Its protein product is CASSLGVGHSGNTIYF.

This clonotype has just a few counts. In DNA, the CDR3 is TGTGCCACCAGTGATAAAGACAGGGGTAGGTCCGGGGAGCTGTTTTTT. Its translation is CATSDKDRGRSGELFF. V gene TRBV24-1 combines with J gene TRBJ2-2, with TRBD1 matching 8 bases. Germline CDR1 is KGHDR and CDR2 is SFDVKD. J lost 6 bases, V lost 3 bases, and 8 bases had no gene match. The CDR3 totals 16 residues.

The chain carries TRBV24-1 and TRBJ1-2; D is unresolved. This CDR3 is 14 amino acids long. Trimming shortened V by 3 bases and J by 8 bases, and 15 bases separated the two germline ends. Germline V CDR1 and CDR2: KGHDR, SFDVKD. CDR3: CATSDLSGPEGYTF. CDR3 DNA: TGTGCCACCAGTGATCTCTCCGGACCAGAAGGCTACACCTTC.

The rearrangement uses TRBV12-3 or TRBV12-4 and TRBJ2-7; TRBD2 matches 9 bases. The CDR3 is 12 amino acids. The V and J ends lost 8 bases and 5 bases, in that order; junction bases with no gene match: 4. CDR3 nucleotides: TGTGCCAGCCGCGGGGGGGCGGACGAGCAGTACTTC. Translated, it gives CASRGGADEQYF.

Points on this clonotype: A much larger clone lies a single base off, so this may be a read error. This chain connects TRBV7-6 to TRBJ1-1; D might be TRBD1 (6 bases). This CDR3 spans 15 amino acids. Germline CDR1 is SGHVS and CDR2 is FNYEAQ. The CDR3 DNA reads TGTGCCAGCAGCTCCTCCCCGACAGGTAACACTGAAGCTTCCTTT. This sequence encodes CASSSSPTGNTEASF.

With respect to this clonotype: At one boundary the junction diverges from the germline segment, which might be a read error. The CDR3 sequence: CARSQVLTSGGTDTQYF. The CDR3 coding sequence is TGCGCCCGCAGCCAAGTCTTGACTAGCGGGGGAACGGATACGCAGTATTTT. The V gene is TRBV4-3, the J gene TRBJ2-3, with TRBD2 matching 12 bases. The CDR3 contains 17 residues. Germline-derived CDR1 and CDR2 are LGHNA and YSLEER.

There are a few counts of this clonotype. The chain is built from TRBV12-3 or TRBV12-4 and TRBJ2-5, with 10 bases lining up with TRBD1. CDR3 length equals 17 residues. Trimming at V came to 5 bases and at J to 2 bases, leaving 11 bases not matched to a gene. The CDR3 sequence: CASSPLRTGGTQETQYF. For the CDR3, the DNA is TGTGCCAGCAGTCCCCTCCGGACAGGGGGGACACAAGAGACCCAGTACTTC.

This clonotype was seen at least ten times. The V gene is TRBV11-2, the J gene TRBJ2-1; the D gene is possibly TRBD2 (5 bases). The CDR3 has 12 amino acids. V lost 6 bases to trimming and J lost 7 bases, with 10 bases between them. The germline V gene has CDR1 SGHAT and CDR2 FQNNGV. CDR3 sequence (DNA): TGTGCCAGCAGGCTAGCCGTGAATGAGCAGTTCTTC. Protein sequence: CASRLAVNEQFF. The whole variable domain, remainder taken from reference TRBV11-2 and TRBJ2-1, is EAGVAQSPRYKIIEKRQSVAFWCNPISGHATLYWYQQILGQGPKLLIQFQNNGVVDDSQLPKDRFSAERLKGVDSTLKIQPAKLEDSAVYLCASRLAVNEQFFGPGTRLTVL.

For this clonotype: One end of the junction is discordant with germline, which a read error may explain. CDR3 nucleotide sequence: TGTGCCAGCAGGCTAGCGGGGGGCTACAATGAGCAGTCCTTC. Its protein is CASRLAGGYNEQSF. This rearrangement joins TRBV6-5 to TRBJ2-1; 11 bases line up with TRBD2. The CDR3 totals 14 residues. Looked up from germline, CDR1 is MNHEY and CDR2 is SVGAGI.